A selection of T cell receptor beta chains follows, all from one sample in a study of human T cells and chemical hapten exposure. TCRdb analysed the 5' RACE reads with MiXCR anew, one entry per CDR3 protein. The data show tens of thousands of distinct CDR3 sequences, 7% to 8% seen once. The receptors shown here come from a male donor in good health. Each CDR3 is given with its conserved first and last residue. A D gene is named only where the DNA matches it firmly. The size of a clone is reported for some rows only, either as once, few or many, or as a class for expanded clones.

TRBJ2-5	.	TRBV18	many	CASSTRGAGDETQYF	TGTGCCAGCTCAACTCGGGGCGCCGGGGATGAGACCCAGTACTTC
TRBJ2-7	TRBD1	TRBV6-1	many	CASSEATGGSYEQYF	TGTGCCAGCAGTGAAGCGACAGGGGGCTCCTACGAGCAGTACTTC
TRBJ2-2	TRBD2	TRBV7-9	few	CASRDLAGETGELFF	TGTGCCAGCAGGGACCTAGCGGGAGAGACCGGGGAGCTGTTTTTT
TRBJ2-3	.	TRBV5-4	few	CASSFRQGVDTQYF	TGTGCCAGCAGTTTTCGGCAAGGGGTAGATACGCAGTATTTT
TRBJ2-3	.	TRBV5-1	few	CASSLGPASTDTQYF	TGCGCCAGCAGCTTGGGCCCAGCCAGCACAGATACGCAGTATTTT
TRBJ1-2	.	TRBV6-2/TRBV6-3	few	CASSYESGGYGYTF	TGTGCCAGCAGTTACGAGTCCGGGGGCTATGGCTACACCTTC
TRBJ2-1	TRBD1	TRBV5-6	few	CASRGDRASSYNEQFF	TGTGCCAGCAGGGGGGACAGGGCGAGCTCCTACAATGAGCAGTTCTTC
TRBJ2-1	.	TRBV7-2	many	CASSLSSYNEQFF	TGTGCCAGCAGCCTCAGCTCCTACAATGAGCAGTTCTTC
TRBJ2-3	TRBD2	TRBV20-1	few	CSALAGGFTDTQYF	TGCAGTGCTCTAGCGGGAGGCTTCACAGATACGCAGTATTTT
TRBJ2-7	.	TRBV20-1	many	CSAYRALREYEQYF	TGCAGTGCCTACCGGGCTCTACGGGAATACGAGCAGTACTTC
TRBJ1-1	.	TRBV5-1	many	CASSQDRNTEAFF	TGCGCCAGCAGCCAAGACAGGAACACTGAAGCTTTCTTT
TRBJ1-1	.	TRBV20-1	many	CSAPRFEGDTEAFF	TGCAGTGCCCCCCGGTTTGAGGGAGACACTGAAGCTTTCTTT
TRBJ1-2	.	TRBV7-2	.	CASSLDENYGYTF	TGTGCCAGCAGCTTAGACGAGAACTATGGCTACACCTTC
TRBJ2-7	TRBD1	TRBV29-1	.	CSVVQRQGSYEQYF	TGCAGCGTAGTTCAACGACAGGGGTCCTACGAGCAGTACTTC
TRBJ1-2	TRBD1	TRBV10-3	.	CAISRDRTFGGYTF	TGTGCCATCAGCCGGGACAGAACATTTGGCGGCTACACCTTC
TRBJ2-3	TRBD1	TRBV5-8	few	CASSLGPGQRPPTLDTQYF	TGTGCCAGCAGCTTGGGGCCGGGACAGCGGCCACCTACACTTGATACGCAGTATTTT
TRBJ2-1	TRBD2	TRBV10-3	.	CAITQSRGGGPGQNEQFF	TGTGCCATCACCCAGTCGCGGGGGGGCGGACCTGGGCAGAATGAGCAGTTCTTC
TRBJ2-3	.	TRBV27	many	CASSSYSFRTQYF	TGTGCCAGCAGTTCCTACTCGTTCCGTACGCAGTATTTT
TRBJ2-3	.	TRBV5-1	many	CASSWGLPRDTQYF	TGCGCCAGCAGCTGGGGACTGCCCAGAGATACGCAGTATTTT
TRBJ1-3	.	TRBV10-3	few	CAIGEDTIYF	TGTGCCATCGGAGAGGACACCATATATTTT
TRBJ1-5	.	TRBV6-2/TRBV6-3	.	CASSYSPGQPQHF	TGTGCCAGCAGTTACTCCCCTGGGCAGCCCCAGCATTTT
TRBJ2-4	.	TRBV10-2	many	CASSEPGLEQGSKNIQYF	TGCGCCAGCAGTGAGCCCGGACTAGAACAGGGATCCAAAAACATTCAGTACTTC
TRBJ2-3	TRBD1	TRBV5-1	many	CASRFRDSPITDTQYF	TGCGCCAGCAGGTTTCGGGACAGCCCTATCACAGATACGCAGTATTTT
TRBJ2-1	.	TRBV12-3/TRBV12-4	many	CASSLGEAEEQFF	TGTGCCAGCAGTTTGGGTGAGGCCGAAGAGCAGTTCTTC
TRBJ1-1	TRBD1	TRBV2	few	CASSDEPRQGRAFF	TGTGCCAGCAGTGATGAGCCGAGACAGGGTAGAGCTTTCTTT
TRBJ1-6	.	TRBV5-6	many	CASRGRTSQGGSYNSPLHF	TGTGCCAGCAGGGGACGGACATCCCAAGGGGGCTCCTATAATTCACCCCTCCACTTT
TRBJ1-3	TRBD1	TRBV12-5	many	CASLGQGPFSGNTIYF	TGTGCTAGCCTAGGACAGGGTCCATTCTCTGGAAACACCATATATTTT
TRBJ1-5	TRBD1	TRBV29-1	.	CSVRTGQDQPQHF	TGCAGCGTACGGACAGGGCAGGATCAGCCCCAGCATTTT
TRBJ2-1	.	TRBV28	few	CASSLPPGNEQFF	TGTGCCAGCAGTTTACCCCCTGGCAATGAGCAGTTCTTC
TRBJ1-1	TRBD1	TRBV12-3/TRBV12-4	many	CASSPGQGASEAFF	TGTGCCAGCAGTCCGGGACAGGGGGCGAGTGAAGCTTTCTTT
TRBJ1-1	TRBD1	TRBV5-1	many	CASSSQGDTEAFF	TGCGCCAGCAGCTCTCAGGGGGACACTGAAGCTTTCTTT
TRBJ2-5	.	TRBV29-1	few	CSVVAGVETRYF	TGCAGCGTTGTTGCTGGGGTGGAGACCCGGTACTTC
TRBJ2-3	TRBD2	TRBV20-1	.	CSARDPTSGSGVSTDTQYF	TGCAGTGCTAGGGACCCGACTAGCGGGAGCGGAGTGAGCACAGATACGCAGTATTTT
TRBJ1-6	.	TRBV27	many	CASSTDSYNSPLHF	TGTGCCAGCTCTACGGACTCTTATAATTCACCCCTCCACTTT
TRBJ2-1	TRBD2	TRBV6-5	many	CASSQPGGAGGLGEQFF	TGTGCCAGCAGTCAGCCTGGGGGAGCGGGGGGGCTCGGTGAGCAGTTCTTC
TRBJ2-5	.	TRBV25-1	many	CASSDMSQETQYF	TGTGCCAGCAGCGACATGTCCCAAGAGACCCAGTACTTC
TRBJ2-7	.	TRBV27	few	CASSQRGRLGMSYEQYF	TGTGCCAGCAGTCAAAGGGGCCGACTGGGCATGTCCTACGAGCAGTACTTC